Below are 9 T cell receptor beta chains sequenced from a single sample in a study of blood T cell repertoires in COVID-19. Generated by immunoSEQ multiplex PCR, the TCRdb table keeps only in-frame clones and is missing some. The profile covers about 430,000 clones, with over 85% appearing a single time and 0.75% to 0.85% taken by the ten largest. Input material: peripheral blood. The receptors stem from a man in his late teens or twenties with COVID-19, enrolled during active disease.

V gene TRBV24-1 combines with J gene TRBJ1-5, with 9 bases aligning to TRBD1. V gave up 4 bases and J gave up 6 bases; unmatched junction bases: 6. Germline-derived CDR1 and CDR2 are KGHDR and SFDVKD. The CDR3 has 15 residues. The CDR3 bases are TGTGCCACCAGTGAGGGACAGGGCGAAGTTCAGCCCCAGCATTTT. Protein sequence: CATSEGQGEVQPQHF.

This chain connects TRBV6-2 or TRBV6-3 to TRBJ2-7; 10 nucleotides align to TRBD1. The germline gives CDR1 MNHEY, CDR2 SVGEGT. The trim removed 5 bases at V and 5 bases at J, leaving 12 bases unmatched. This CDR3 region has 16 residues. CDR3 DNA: TGTGCCAGCAGTGGGCCCCCGGGACAGGGGCTGGACGAGCAGTACTTC. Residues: CASSGPPGQGLDEQYF.

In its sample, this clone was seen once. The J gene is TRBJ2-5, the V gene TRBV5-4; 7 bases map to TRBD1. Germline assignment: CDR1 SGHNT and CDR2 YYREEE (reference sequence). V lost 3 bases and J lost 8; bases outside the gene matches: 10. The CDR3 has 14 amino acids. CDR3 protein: CASSSWTGTATQYF. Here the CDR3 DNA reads TGTGCCAGCAGCTCCTGGACAGGCACGGCAACCCAGTACTTC.

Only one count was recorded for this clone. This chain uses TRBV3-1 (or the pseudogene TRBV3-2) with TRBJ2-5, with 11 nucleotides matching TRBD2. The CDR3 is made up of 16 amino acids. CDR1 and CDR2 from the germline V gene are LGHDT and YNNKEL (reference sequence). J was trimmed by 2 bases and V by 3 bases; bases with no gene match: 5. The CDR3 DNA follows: TGTGCCAGCAGCCACCCACTAGCGGGAGTTCAAGAGACCCAGTACTTC. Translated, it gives CASSHPLAGVQETQYF.

CDR3 nucleotides: TGTGCCAGCAGCCTCCCGACAGATTATGGCTACACCTTC. Translation: CASSLPTDYGYTF. V gene TRBV7-9 combines with J gene TRBJ1-2; D is possibly TRBD1 (5 bases). Between the trimmed V and J ends, which lost 5 bases and 5 bases, there was a span of 12 bases. The germline V gene encodes CDR1 SEHNR and CDR2 FQNEAQ (reference sequence). CDR3 length: 13 amino acids. Full variable domain (rest looked up from reference TRBV7-9 and TRBJ1-2): DTGVSQNPRHKITKRGQNVTFRCDPISEHNRLYWYRQTLGQGPEFLTYFQNEAQLEKSRLLSDRFSAERPKGSFSTLEIQRTEQGDSAMYLCASSLPTDYGYTFGSGTRLTVV.

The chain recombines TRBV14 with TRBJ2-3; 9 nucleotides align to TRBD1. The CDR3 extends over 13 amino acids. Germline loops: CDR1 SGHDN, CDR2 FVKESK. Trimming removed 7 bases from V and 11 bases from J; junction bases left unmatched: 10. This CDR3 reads CASKRTGEFGQYF. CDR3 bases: TGTGCCAGCAAGCGGACAGGGGAATTTGGGCAGTATTTT.

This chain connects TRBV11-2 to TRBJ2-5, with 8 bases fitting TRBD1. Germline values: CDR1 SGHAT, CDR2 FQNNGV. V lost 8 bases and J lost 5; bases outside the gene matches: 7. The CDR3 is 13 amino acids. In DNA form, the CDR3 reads TGTGCCAGCCGGCAGGGGGCTGGGGAGACCCAGTACTTC. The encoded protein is CASRQGAGETQYF.

In DNA, the CDR3 is TGTGCCAGCAGCTTAGTGGCAGGGGATACCTACGAGCAGTACTTC. Translation gives CASSLVAGDTYEQYF. The V and J genes are TRBV7-2 and TRBJ2-7, with D perhaps matching TRBD1 (6 bases). Germline CDR1 and CDR2: SGHTA and FQGNSA. The CDR3 runs to 15 residues. The V and J ends lost 1 base and 2 bases respectively, with 12 bases between them.

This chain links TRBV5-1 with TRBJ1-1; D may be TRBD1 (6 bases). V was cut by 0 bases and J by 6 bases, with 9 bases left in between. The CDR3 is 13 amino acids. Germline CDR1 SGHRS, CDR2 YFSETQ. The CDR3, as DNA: TGCGCCAGCAGCTTGGGACAGGAATCTGAAGCTTTCTTT. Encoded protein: CASSLGQESEAFF.